The 4 T cell receptor beta chains below all came from one sample that was sequenced in a study of glioma-infiltrating T cells after dendritic cell vaccination. Sequenced by immunoSEQ multiplex PCR; TCRdb stores in-frame clones only, minus some. This sample has 90,000 or so clones, with about 85% found just once. The source was blood, collected before dendritic cell vaccination. The receptors stem from a human donor with glioblastoma.

The J gene is TRBJ1-4, the V gene TRBV5-1, with TRBD1 identical over 10 bases. The V and J ends lost 5 bases and 6 bases, in that order; junction bases with no gene match: 4. From germline, CDR1 is SGHRS and CDR2 YFSETQ. The CDR3 runs 14 residues. CDR3 nucleotides: TGCGCCAGCAGTTACGACAGGGGGCATGAAAAACTGTTTTTT. Protein product: CASSYDRGHEKLFF.

This chain uses TRBV25-1 with TRBJ1-2; D is uncertain. V was shortened by 3 bases and J by 4 bases, with 6 bases between the two germline ends. The CDR3 extends over 12 amino acids. CDR1 MGHDK and CDR2 SYGVNS come from the germline V gene. The CDR3 loop reads CASSDELYGYTF. CDR3 nucleotide sequence: TGTGCCAGCAGTGATGAGCTCTATGGCTACACCTTC.

J is TRBJ2-7 and V is TRBV10-2; perhaps TRBD1 as D (5 bases). CDR3 length equals 14 residues. The V and J ends lost 2 bases and 2 bases respectively, with 10 bases between them. Germline CDR1 reads WSHSY; CDR2 reads SAAADI. The CDR3 loop reads CASSEDRDAYEQYF. In nucleotides, the CDR3 is TGCGCCAGCAGTGAGGACAGAGATGCCTACGAGCAGTACTTC.

The J gene is TRBJ2-1, the V gene TRBV2; TRBD2 matches at 14 bases. The germline gives CDR1 SNHLY, CDR2 FYNNEI. The J segment lost 10 bases and the V segment lost 7 bases, leaving 9 bases of the junction unmatched. The CDR3 contains 15 residues. The CDR3: CASTAGLAGGQEQFF. CDR3 nucleotides: TGTGCCAGCACCGCCGGACTAGCGGGGGGACAGGAGCAGTTCTTC.